The sequence of this TCR beta chain was determined in a study of cytomegalovirus exposure and HLA in healthy donors. General study findings and limits: High sensitivity and specificity were reportedly achieved when the classifier diagnosed cytomegalovirus status. In a later analysis, across HLA loci, associated TCR counts were highest for DRB1, lowest for HLA-C. Researchers reported that a few CMV-associated chains were confirmed in vitro as CMV antigen-specific.

The primer mix had 60 Vbeta and 13 Jbeta primers. Method: immunoSEQ multiplex PCR; TCRdb's copy keeps in-frame clones and lacks some. This table holds roughly 130,000 clones, 80% found once. This CDR3 region has 13 residues. Germline V lookup: CDR1 SEHNR, CDR2 FQNEAQ (reference sequence). Points on this clone: The antigen remains unidentified. One junction end does not reproduce the germline sequence, and a read error may be involved.

The sequencing input was PBMCs. The clonotype was recovered from a male donor in good health and CMV-seronegative. The chain carries TRBV7-9 and TRBJ1-6; D is uncertain. DNA for the CDR3: TGTTCCAGCAGCTTGAGTCTGGATTCACCCCTCCACTTT. It encodes CSSSLSLDSPLHF. Complete variable domain (other parts from reference TRBV7-9 and TRBJ1-6): DTGVSQNPRHKITKRGQNVTFRCDPISEHNRLYWYRQTLGQGPEFLTYFQNEAQLEKSRLLSDRFSAERPKGSFSTLEIQRTEQGDSAMYLCSSSLSLDSPLHFGNGTRLTVT.